This T cell receptor beta chain was recorded in a study of shared clonotypes between healthy human individuals. V was shortened by 3 bases and J by 5 bases, with 20 bases between the two germline ends. This CDR3 is built from 17 residues. The germline V gene encodes CDR1 MNHEY and CDR2 SMNVEV (reference sequence). Sequenced by immunoSEQ multiplex PCR; TCRdb stores in-frame clones only, minus some. The sample has about 1 million clones, around 82% seen once. Sequenced sample: memory CD4+ T cells from PBMCs. Subset given: CD45RA-negative fraction. The sequence was collected from a man aged 18 to 30 in good health. Some clones in this sample may be carry-over from other donors' samples. This chain links TRBV27 with TRBJ2-1; D might be TRBD2 (5 bases). For the CDR3, the DNA is TGTGCCAGCAGTTTCAGATTAGGTTGGGGAGAGCACAATGAGCAGTTCTTC. It is translated as CASSFRLGWGEHNEQFF.